Each of the 31 T cell receptor beta chains below was sequenced from the same sample in a study of control samples from healthy donors and cancer patients. Sequencing was performed with immunoSEQ multiplex PCR; in TCRdb, only in-frame clones are kept and a portion is missing. The table lists some 71,000 clones, 90% of them singletons. Sequencing was performed on PBMCs. The origin of the receptors is a woman aged 50 to 65 with colorectal cancer.

The rearrangement links TRBV5-1 to TRBJ2-7; TRBD2 aligns across 12 bases. This CDR3 spans 15 amino acids. Trimming cost V 0 bases and J 7 bases; bases outside gene matches: 5. CDR1 and CDR2 from the germline V gene are SGHRS and YFSETQ. Here the CDR3 reads CASSLASGGVWEQYF. In DNA form, the CDR3 reads TGCGCCAGCAGCTTGGCTAGCGGGGGGGTGTGGGAGCAGTACTTC.

The chain has TRBV6-5 and TRBJ2-7; 11 nucleotides line up with TRBD1. V shed 5 bases and J 2 bases; nucleotides not matched to a gene: 5. There are 15 residues in the CDR3. Germline V gene lookup returns CDR1 MNHEY and CDR2 SVGAGI. CDR3 sequence: CASSHPGQGAYEQYF. CDR3 nucleotide sequence: TGTGCCAGCAGTCACCCGGGACAGGGGGCCTACGAGCAGTACTTC.

The gene calls are TRBV3-1 (or the pseudogene TRBV3-2) and TRBJ1-1, with 10 positions matching TRBD1. The germline V gene has CDR1 LGHDT and CDR2 YNNKEL (reference sequence). The CDR3 loop spans 16 amino acids. V lost 2 bases to trimming and J lost 3 bases; unmatched junction nucleotides: 6. The CDR3 DNA sequence: TGTGCCAGCAGCCAACAACGGGACAGGGGACACACTGAAGCTTTCTTT. Residues: CASSQQRDRGHTEAFF.

V is TRBV29-1 and J is TRBJ2-1; D might be TRBD1 or TRBD2, each matching 5 bases. CDR1 SQVTM and CDR2 ANQGSEA come from the germline V gene. The ends were cut back, 0 bases at V and 0 bases at J, with 9 bases in the middle. The CDR3 runs to 15 residues. The CDR3, as DNA: TGCAGCGTTGAAGATCGAGGGACCTCCTACAATGAGCAGTTCTTC. Amino acids: CSVEDRGTSYNEQFF.

This sequence joins TRBV10-3 and TRBJ1-1; D not certain. Trimming pared 4 bases from V and 3 bases from J, leaving 9 bases between. The CDR3 length is 13 residues. CDR1 ENHRY and CDR2 SYGVKD come from the germline V gene. Here the CDR3 DNA reads TGTGCCATCAGTGGACATCTGGACACTGAAGCTTTCTTT. Translated, it gives CAISGHLDTEAFF.

V usage is TRBV28 and J usage is TRBJ2-5, with D possibly matching TRBD1 (5 bases). The CDR3 is made up of 12 amino acids. Germline CDR1 and CDR2: MDHEN and SYDVKM. V was clipped by 3 bases and J by 5 bases, with 7 bases between them. The CDR3 nucleotides read TGTGCCAGCAGTTTGTCAGGGGAGACCCAGTACTTC. This codes for CASSLSGETQYF.

V gene TRBV10-3 combines with J gene TRBJ1-2, with TRBD1 identical over 7 bases. Germline V gene lookup returns CDR1 ENHRY and CDR2 SYGVKD. V was clipped by 4 bases and J by 0 bases; unmatched bases: 8. The CDR3 loop spans 16 amino acids. CDR3 amino acids: CAISGQGLTTNYGYTF. CDR3 in DNA: TGTGCCATCAGTGGACAGGGTCTTACTACTAACTATGGCTACACCTTC.

This rearrangement joins TRBV2 to TRBJ1-5; D remains unclear. The CDR3 contains 14 residues. Looked up from germline, CDR1 is SNHLY and CDR2 is FYNNEI. V lost 1 base, J lost 8 bases, and 12 bases lay in between. The CDR3 region is CASSEGTGREPQHF. The CDR3 nucleotides are TGTGCCAGCAGTGAAGGGACGGGTCGAGAGCCCCAGCATTTT.

The V gene is TRBV19, the J gene TRBJ1-2; 9 nucleotides agree with TRBD1. Germline lookup yields CDR1 LNHDA and CDR2 SQIVND (reference sequence). CDR3 length equals 18 residues. V trimming: 5 bases; J trimming: 3 bases; junction bases outside the gene matches: 16. CDR3 residues: CASSDTGTGPSTYYGYTF. As DNA, the CDR3 is TGTGCCAGTAGTGATACCGGGACAGGGCCCAGCACCTACTATGGCTACACCTTC.

J is TRBJ1-1 and V is TRBV5-1, with 9 nucleotides matching TRBD1. This CDR3 is 15 amino acids long. Germline CDR1 reads SGHRS; CDR2 reads YFSETQ. V dropped 4 bases and J dropped 6; count of bases not matched to a gene: 10. CDR3 sequence reads: CASSIDRGSSAEAFF. The CDR3 DNA reads as TGCGCCAGCAGCATCGACAGGGGGAGTAGTGCTGAAGCTTTCTTT.

The V gene is TRBV5-4, the J gene TRBJ1-4; 7 bases agree with TRBD1. Germline assignment: CDR1 SGHNT and CDR2 YYREEE (reference sequence). The trim removed 4 bases at V and 3 bases at J, leaving 12 bases unmatched. The CDR3 is 17 residues long. The CDR3 sequence is CASSPRDSSGSNEKLFF. In DNA, the CDR3 is TGTGCCAGCAGCCCCCGGGACAGTAGCGGATCTAATGAAAAACTGTTTTTT.

The chain carries TRBV5-1 and TRBJ1-1; 10 bases agree with TRBD1. J was trimmed by 1 base and V by 4 bases; bases with no gene match: 4. The CDR3 contains 15 residues. The germline gives CDR1 SGHRS, CDR2 YFSETQ. The CDR3 DNA follows: TGCGCCAGCAGCCACGGGACAGGGGAGAACACTGAAGCTTTCTTT. As protein: CASSHGTGENTEAFF.

The V gene is TRBV2, the J gene TRBJ2-1, with 11 nucleotides matching TRBD2. This CDR3 spans 14 amino acids. From germline, CDR1 is SNHLY and CDR2 FYNNEI. The junction had 7 bases not matched to a gene; V was cut back by 5 bases and J by 10 bases. CDR3 region: CASSQLTSGVEQFF. DNA for the CDR3: TGTGCCAGCAGTCAATTGACTAGCGGGGTGGAGCAGTTCTTC.

The chain employs TRBV2 and TRBJ1-3, with 8 bases that match TRBD1. This CDR3 spans 14 amino acids. Per the germline V gene, CDR1 is SNHLY and CDR2 is FYNNEI. The junction had 5 bases not matched to a gene; V was cut back by 6 bases and J by 4 bases. In DNA form, the CDR3 reads TGTGCCAGCAGACGACAGGGGTCCGGAAACACCATATATTTT. Translated: CASRRQGSGNTIYF.

This chain uses TRBV11-2 with TRBJ2-3; tentatively, D is TRBD2 (5 bases). CDR3 length: 14 amino acids. Germline V gene sequence: CDR1 SGHAT, CDR2 FQNNGV. V was shortened by 2 bases and J by 2 bases, with 8 bases between the two germline ends. The CDR3 DNA follows: TGTGCCAGCAGCTTAAGCGGTTTCACAGATACGCAGTATTTT. It codes for CASSLSGFTDTQYF. The whole variable domain, filled in from reference TRBV11-2 and TRBJ2-3, reads EAGVAQSPRYKIIEKRQSVAFWCNPISGHATLYWYQQILGQGPKLLIQFQNNGVVDDSQLPKDRFSAERLKGVDSTLKIQPAKLEDSAVYLCASSLSGFTDTQYFGPGTRLTVL.

This clone was counted once. J is TRBJ2-2 and V is TRBV7-3; 9 bases line up with TRBD1. Germline V lookup: CDR1 SGHTA, CDR2 FQGTGA. Trimming took 5 bases from V and 4 from J; bases not matched to a gene: 5. This CDR3 is 15 amino acids long. The CDR3 is CASSLQTGGTGELFF. The CDR3 DNA reads as TGTGCCAGCAGCCTCCAGACAGGGGGCACCGGGGAGCTGTTTTTT.

The chain recombines TRBV24-1 with TRBJ2-2, with 9 bases matching TRBD1. The CDR3 loop spans 15 amino acids. With 4 bases clipped from V and 7 bases from J, the junction kept 6 bases outside the gene matches. CDR1 KGHDR and CDR2 SFDVKD come from the germline V gene. The CDR3 bases are TGTGCCACCAGTGACGGGACAGGGTTTGACGGGGAGCTGTTTTTT. It codes for CATSDGTGFDGELFF.

The chain combines TRBV6-5 with TRBJ1-4; D is unclear. Trimming took 6 bases from V and 0 from J, leaving 11 bases between them. This CDR3 region has 15 residues. Germline V gene sequence: CDR1 MNHEY, CDR2 SVGAGI. CDR3 coding DNA: TGTGCCAGCAGCCTGAATTATGCAACTAATGAAAAACTGTTTTTT. This encodes CASSLNYATNEKLFF.

The chain links TRBV4-1 to TRBJ1-3; no clear D gene. V lost 2 bases and J lost 4, with 6 bases in between. The germline gives CDR1 MGHRA, CDR2 YSYEKL. This CDR3 is 13 amino acids long. CDR3 loop: CASSQPWGNTIYF. DNA for the CDR3: TGCGCCAGCAGCCAACCCTGGGGAAACACCATATATTTT.

The chain uses TRBV6-5 and TRBJ2-3; TRBD2 is a possible D gene (7 bases). This CDR3 region has 15 residues. Per germline, CDR1 MNHEY and CDR2 SVGAGI. The germline V and J ends were trimmed by 4 bases and 2 bases, with 13 bases remaining between them. The CDR3 region is CASSSLGGVTDTQYF. CDR3 in DNA: TGTGCCAGCAGTTCCTTAGGGGGGGTCACAGATACGCAGTATTTT.

This chain uses TRBV7-2 with TRBJ1-4, with D uncertain. This CDR3 has 14 residues. Germline CDR1 SGHTA, CDR2 FQGNSA. Trimming shortened V by 5 bases and J by 1 base, and 8 bases separated the two germline ends. The CDR3 region has the DNA TGTGCCAGCAGCCCTAGGATAACTAATGAAAAACTGTTTTTT. It specifies CASSPRITNEKLFF.

V and J are TRBV6-6 and TRBJ1-1; the D gene is possibly TRBD1 (6 bases). This CDR3 spans 15 amino acids. Per the germline V gene, CDR1 is MNHNY and CDR2 is SVGAGI (reference sequence). V dropped 0 bases and J dropped 1 base, with 9 bases sitting between them. The CDR3 bases are TGTGCCAGCAGTTACTCGAGGGGGGGGAACACTGAAGCTTTCTTT. It yields the protein CASSYSRGGNTEAFF.

The J gene is TRBJ2-7, the V gene TRBV9; D perhaps matches TRBD1 (6 bases). Germline assignment: CDR1 SGDLS and CDR2 YYNGEE. This CDR3 is built from 13 residues. With 2 bases removed from V and 7 bases from J, the gap between germline ends came to 13 bases. The CDR3 coding sequence is TGTGCCAGCAGCGTCTCCCCTCAGGGGGAGCAGTACTTC. Translating gives CASSVSPQGEQYF.

The chain employs TRBV12-5 and TRBJ2-1; TRBD1 agrees at 7 bases. This CDR3 contains 19 residues. Germline V gene lookup returns CDR1 LGHNT and CDR2 FRNRAP. V lost 6 bases and J lost 4; bases outside the gene matches: 21. This chain's CDR3 is CASGRSRADRAKIYNEQFF. CDR3 DNA sequence: TGTGCTAGTGGCCGATCCAGAGCCGACAGGGCGAAAATTTACAATGAGCAGTTCTTC. The complete variable domain, with remaining parts taken from reference TRBV12-5 and TRBJ2-1, reads DARVTQTPRHKVTEMGQEVTMRCQPILGHNTVFWYRQTMMQGLELLAYFRNRAPLDDSGMPKDRFSAEMPDATLATLKIQPSEPRDSAVYFCASGRSRADRAKIYNEQFFGPGTRLTVL.

This clone was picked up one time. The rearrangement joins TRBV6-1 to TRBJ1-4; D might be TRBD1 (6 bases). Between the trimmed V and J ends, which lost 1 base and 5 bases, there was a span of 11 bases. Germline CDR1 MNHNS, CDR2 SASEGT. This CDR3 has 15 amino acids. The CDR3, as DNA: TGTGCCAGCAGTGAAGTCTGGCAGGGGAATGAAAAACTGTTTTTT. Translated, it gives CASSEVWQGNEKLFF.

The V and J genes are TRBV15 and TRBJ2-7; 10 bases map to TRBD1. The CDR3 is 16 amino acids. V was pared by 4 bases and J by 5 bases, with 11 bases of the junction left unmatched. Germline V gene sequence: CDR1 LNHNV, CDR2 YYDKDF (reference sequence). Here the CDR3 reads CATSNPSGTGAHEQYF. In DNA, the CDR3 is TGTGCCACCAGCAACCCATCCGGGACAGGGGCCCACGAGCAGTACTTC. The full variable domain, in which reference TRBV15 and TRBJ2-7 provide the parts outside the CDR3, is DAMVIQNPRYQVTQFGKPVTLSCSQTLNHNVMYWYQQKSSQAPKLLFHYYDKDFNNEADTPDNFQSRRPNTSFCFLDIRSPGLGDTAMYLCATSNPSGTGAHEQYFGPGTRLTVT.

This clone was recorded only once. This rearrangement joins TRBV5-1 to TRBJ1-6; D ambiguous. Germline CDR1 SGHRS, CDR2 YFSETQ. V was cut by 2 bases and J by 8 bases, with 11 bases left in between. This CDR3 is 14 amino acids long. The CDR3 DNA is TGCGCCAGCAGCTTCGGACGGGAGGATTCACCCCTCCACTTT. Translation: CASSFGREDSPLHF.

This chain uses TRBV7-9 with TRBJ2-5; TRBD1 agrees at 7 bases. CDR1 and CDR2 (germline): SEHNR, FQNEAQ (reference sequence). After removal of 5 bases from V and 5 bases from J, the junction contained 11 bases not matched to a gene. The CDR3 contains 15 residues. The CDR3 reads CASSRRNTGDETQYF. As DNA, the CDR3 is TGTGCCAGCAGCCGACGTAATACAGGGGACGAGACCCAGTACTTC.

To note about this clone: Distinct nucleotide sequences in the sample also encode this CDR3. This chain connects TRBV3-1 (or the pseudogene TRBV3-2) to TRBJ2-3; no definite D call. V gave up 4 bases and J gave up 0 bases, with 5 bases separating them. The CDR3 covers 13 residues. The germline V gene encodes CDR1 LGHDT and CDR2 YNNKEL (reference sequence). The CDR3 spells CASSRTSTDTQYF. CDR3 DNA sequence: TGTGCCAGCAGCCGGACCAGCACAGATACGCAGTATTTT.

CDR3 in DNA: TGTGCCAGCAGCTTCGGCACTACCTACGAGCAGTACTTC. Its translation is CASSFGTTYEQYF. The J gene is TRBJ2-7, the V gene TRBV5-4; D unclear. The CDR3 has 13 residues. V lost 2 bases and J lost 2, with 8 bases in between. CDR1 SGHNT and CDR2 YYREEE come from the germline V gene (reference sequence).

The rearrangement links TRBV12-3 or TRBV12-4 to TRBJ2-7; D perhaps matches TRBD1 (5 bases). The CDR3 runs to 12 residues. Trimming shortened V by 5 bases and J by 6 bases, and 11 bases separated the two germline ends. CDR3 region: CASSPRTLEQYF. The CDR3 region has the DNA TGTGCCAGCAGTCCGCGGACACTCGAGCAGTACTTC.